These 28 T cell receptor beta chains came from one sample sequenced in a study of CD8+CD57+ T cells in acquired aplastic anemia. TCR beta VDJ and CDR3 were profiled, and genomic DNA was the template. TCRdb redid the calling of the reads with MiXCR, one entry per CDR3 protein. There are hundreds of thousands of distinct CDR3 sequences in the sample; 60% to 80% occur only once, and approximately 3.9% lies in the top ten. Sequenced: sorted CD4+, CD8+, or CD8+CD57+ T cells (not recorded which) from PBMCs. The receptors were gathered from a human donor in good health, serving as a control.

In its sample, this clonotype was seen many times. The chain couples TRBV7-2 to TRBJ1-4; perhaps TRBD1 as D (6 bases). The CDR3 sequence is 16 residues long. From germline, CDR1 is SGHTA and CDR2 FQGNSA. The ends were cut back, 5 bases at V and 5 bases at J, with 18 bases in the middle. CDR3 coding DNA: TGTGCCAGCAGCCCTCGGGGGGGCCCCTTAAATGAAAAACTGTTTTTT. Protein product: CASSPRGGPLNEKLFF.

The gene calls are TRBV15 and TRBJ2-1; no reliable D call. Germline-derived CDR1 and CDR2 are LNHNV and YYDKDF (reference sequence). Trimming took off 2 bases at V and 5 bases at J, with 1 base between the two ends. The CDR3 covers 11 residues. This CDR3 is CATSRNNEQFF. The CDR3 coding sequence is TGTGCCACCAGCAGAAACAATGAGCAGTTCTTC.

With respect to this clonotype: The final CDR3 position lacks the conserved phenylalanine or tryptophan, pointing to a likely read error. The limits of the CDR3 on the DNA are not certain, so only TCRdb's listed CDR3 is given. The genes are TRBV7-8 and TRBJ1-2; TRBD1 reflects the table's D call only, with no check against the DNA. The CDR3 adds up to 13 amino acids, both ends counted. Germline CDR1 SGHVS, CDR2 FQNEAQ. The CDR3 sequence is CASSFSGPVGEQY.

The chain uses TRBV4-3 and TRBJ1-1; a possible D gene is TRBD1 (6 bases). The ends were cut back, 1 base at V and 11 bases at J, with 17 bases in the middle. CDR1 LGHNA and CDR2 YSLEER come from the germline V gene. CDR3 length: 14 amino acids. The CDR3 region has the DNA TGCGCCAGCAGCCAAGGGGGGCAGGCCTCTATCGCTTTCTTT. Protein sequence: CASSQGGQASIAFF.

With respect to this clonotype: Compared with germline, one end of the junction differs, possibly owing to a read error. This rearrangement joins TRBV20-1 to TRBJ1-2, with unresolved D. The CDR3 loop spans 11 amino acids. Per the germline V gene, CDR1 is DFQATT and CDR2 is SNEGSKA (reference sequence). The CDR3, as DNA: TGCAGCGTTGGAGGCTTGGATGGGTACACCTTC. Its translation is CSVGGLDGYTF.

The chain employs TRBV11-2 and TRBJ2-7; D possibly uses TRBD1 or TRBD2 (5 bases each). V gave up 3 bases and J gave up 7 bases, with 16 bases separating them. The CDR3 loop spans 14 amino acids. Germline V gene lookup returns CDR1 SGHAT and CDR2 FQNNGV. The CDR3 sequence is CASSFSPGTGEQYF. Written as DNA, the CDR3 is TGTGCCAGCAGCTTCAGCCCAGGGACGGGAGAGCAGTACTTC.

For this clonotype: At one end the junction does not follow the germline gene, possibly because of a read error. The chain joins TRBV6-4 to TRBJ2-3; 12 nucleotides align to TRBD2. This CDR3 contains 17 residues. From germline, CDR1 is MRHNA and CDR2 SNTAGT. The CDR3 loop is CASRLRTSGALGDTQYF. CDR3 coding DNA: TGTGCCAGCAGATTAAGGACTAGCGGGGCCCTCGGAGATACACAGTATTTT.

The rearrangement joins TRBV7-9 to TRBJ2-5; 7 bases match TRBD2. The CDR3 is 15 residues long. Per germline, CDR1 SEHNR and CDR2 FQNEAQ (reference sequence). The ends lost 7 bases at V and 11 bases at J; junction bases unmatched: 19. CDR3: CASTRTRDTREIQYF. CDR3 nucleotides: TGTGCCAGCACCAGGACCAGAGATACGCGGGAGATTCAGTACTTC.

As concerns this clonotype: This could be a read error, since a much larger clone is one nucleotide away. The CDR3 protein is CASSYAAGGEETQYF. CDR3 DNA: TGTGCCAGCAGTTACGCAGCGGGGGGCGAAGAGACCCAGTACTTC. The J gene is TRBJ2-5, the V gene TRBV6-5; the match to TRBD2 covers 9 bases. Trimming took 2 bases from V and 3 from J; bases not matched to a gene: 4. The germline V gene has CDR1 MNHEY and CDR2 SVGAGI. CDR3 length: 15 amino acids.

This clonotype was recorded once. A junction end diverges from the germline sequence, so it may reflect a read error. The chain employs TRBV12-3 or TRBV12-4 and TRBJ1-6; D remains ambiguous. The CDR3 extends over 12 amino acids. The CDR3: CASSLDPSALHF. DNA for the CDR3: TGTGCCAGCAGCTTAGATCCTTCGGCCCTCCACTTT.

With regard to this clonotype: The CDR3 does not close with the conserved phenylalanine or tryptophan, likely indicating a read error. It is unclear where the CDR3 begins or ends on the DNA, so no DNA is shown, and the CDR3 is as TCRdb lists it. This chain joins TRBV19 and TRBJ1-5; TRBD1 is taken as the D call from the table, unchecked against the DNA. The CDR3 adds up to 15 amino acids, both ends counted. Per germline, CDR1 LNHDA and CDR2 SQIVND (reference sequence). The CDR3 sequence: CASPSGQLLRAVLRA.

The genes are TRBV29-1 and TRBJ2-7; 9 bases match TRBD2. There are 17 residues in the CDR3. Looked up from germline, CDR1 is SQVTM and CDR2 is ANQGSEA. CDR3 bases: TGCAGTGCTGGAGGGGGAAACTCGGGGCGGGGGGGTTTGGAGCAGTACTTC. This encodes CSAGGGNSGRGGLEQYF.

This clonotype came up many times. V and J are TRBV6-5 and TRBJ2-6; TRBD1 matches at 7 bases. V lost 6 bases, J lost 3 bases, and 11 bases stayed unmatched. Germline V gene lookup returns CDR1 MNHEY and CDR2 SVGAGI. The CDR3 has 17 amino acids. CDR3 coding DNA: TGTGCCAGCAGCCTACAGGGGACCAACCTTGGGGCCAACGTCCTGACTTTC. This encodes CASSLQGTNLGANVLTF.

This clonotype was seen ten or more times. The DNA is omitted, as the CDR3 cannot be located on it reliably, and the CDR3 follows TCRdb's listing. V gene TRBV6-5 combines with J gene TRBJ1-1. Germline CDR1 is MNHEY and CDR2 is SVGAGI. The CDR3 spans 12 amino acids, including both terminal residues. The CDR3 spells CASSTSGTEAFF.

The chain couples TRBV15 to TRBJ2-1, with a weak D call TRBD2 (6 bases). The CDR3 consists of 18 residues. Germline V gene data show CDR1 as LNHNV and CDR2 as YYDKDF (reference sequence). Trimming shortened V by 1 base and J by 1 base, and 17 bases separated the two germline ends. The CDR3 here is CATSRAAGLAYSYNEQFF. Here the CDR3 DNA reads TGTGCCACCAGCAGAGCGGCCGGGCTAGCGTATTCCTACAATGAGCAGTTCTTC.

In DNA form, the CDR3 reads TGCGCCAGCAGTGATCTGCATAACACAGATACGCAGTATTTT. This gives the protein CASSDLHNTDTQYF. The chain employs TRBV4-3 and TRBJ2-3; D not resolved. Germline V gene lookup returns CDR1 LGHNA and CDR2 YSLEER. Trimming left V 6 bases short and J 2 bases short, with 12 bases between. CDR3 length equals 14 residues.

With regard to this clonotype: The CDR3 does not end in the conserved phenylalanine or tryptophan, so this is likely a read error. CDR3 region: CASSQPAENTQYL. DNA for the CDR3: TGTGCCAGCAGTCAACCTGCAGAGAATACGCAGTATCTT. The chain recombines TRBV2 with TRBJ2-3; D remains unclear. Trimming left V 5 bases short and J 7 bases short, with 13 bases between. Germline CDR1 and CDR2: SNHLY and FYNNEI. The CDR3 contains 13 residues.

The sample holds many counts of this clonotype. J is TRBJ2-7 and V is TRBV30; the match to TRBD2 covers 7 bases. J was trimmed by 5 bases and V by 2 bases; bases with no gene match: 3. The CDR3 has 12 residues. The germline gives CDR1 GTSNPN, CDR2 SVGIG (reference sequence). The CDR3 sequence: CAWSRGGNEQYF. The CDR3 DNA follows: TGTGCCTGGAGTCGGGGAGGGAACGAGCAGTACTTC.

Remarks on this clonotype: A single base separates this from a much larger clone, so it may be a read error. This chain uses TRBV11-3 with TRBJ1-4; unclear D gene. Germline V lookup: CDR1 SGHNT, CDR2 YENEEA. CDR3 length: 13 residues. The CDR3 region has the DNA TGCGCCAGCAGCCAAGGCCTCAATGAAGAACTGTTTTTT. Translating gives CASSQGLNEELFF.

As to this clonotype: The junction differs from germline at one of its ends, possibly a read error. V gene TRBV5-1 combines with J gene TRBJ1-3, with D possibly TRBD1 on 6 matching bases. The CDR3 is made up of 18 amino acids. Germline values: CDR1 SGHRS, CDR2 YFSETQ. CDR3 loop: CASNEHKGGRSSGNTIYF. Written as DNA, the CDR3 is TGTGCCAGCAACGAGCATAAGGGGGGGAGGAGCTCTGGAAACACCATATATTTT.

This clonotype was detected many times. Its ends do not fully match the called genes, so a read error is possible. The J gene is TRBJ1-3, the V gene TRBV7-7; D is unresolved. The V gene's germline CDR1 is SSHAT and CDR2 FNYEAQ (reference sequence). This CDR3 spans 15 amino acids. CDR3 amino acids: CASSLNRASGNTIYF. CDR3 DNA sequence: TGTGCTAGCAGCTTAAACAGAGCCTCTGGAAACACCATATATTTT.

The V and J genes are TRBV12-3 or TRBV12-4 and TRBJ1-3; a weak D match, TRBD1 (5 bases). The CDR3 is 14 amino acids. V dropped 1 base and J dropped 8 bases, with 12 bases sitting between them. The CDR3 region has the DNA TGTGCCAGCAGTTTAGTAGGCAGGGCGGACACCATATATTTT. It yields the protein CASSLVGRADTIYF.

The genes are TRBV5-4 and TRBJ1-5, with a tentative D call TRBD1 (5 bases). Germline V CDR1 and CDR2: SGHNT, YYREEE (reference sequence). CDR3 length: 15 amino acids. V dropped 5 bases and J dropped 1 base, with 13 bases sitting between them. The CDR3 DNA follows: TGTGCCAGCAGGAGTGGGGCCGAGAGCAATCAGCCCCAGCATTTT. Translated, it gives CASRSGAESNQPQHF. Full variable domain (missing parts from reference TRBV5-4 and TRBJ1-5): ETGVTQSPTHLIKTRGQQVTLRCSSQSGHNTVSWYQQALGQGPQFIFQYYREEENGRGNFPPRFSGLQFPNYSSELNVNALELDDSALYLCASRSGAESNQPQHFGDGTRLSIL.

This clonotype showed up just once. A much larger clone is a single base away; this may be a read error. The chain joins TRBV27 to TRBJ1-2; 9 bases line up with TRBD1. The CDR3 runs 15 residues. Germline V gives CDR1 MNHEY, CDR2 SMNVEV (reference sequence). V trimming: 5 bases; J trimming: 7 bases; junction bases outside the gene matches: 11. The CDR3 DNA is TGTGCCAGCAGTCAAGGACAGGGGTCAGTCTGTGGCTACACCTTC. As protein: CASSQGQGSVCGYTF.

The chain carries TRBV29-1 and TRBJ1-1; D perhaps matches TRBD1 (6 bases). Trimming removed 5 bases at V and 0 bases at J, with 13 bases between. The CDR3 loop spans 14 amino acids. In germline, CDR1 is SQVTM, CDR2 ANQGSEA. The CDR3 here is CSVPTTGMNTEAFF. As DNA, the CDR3 is TGCAGCGTTCCTACAACAGGGATGAACACTGAAGCTTTCTTT.

This clonotype was seen once. The gene calls are TRBV2 and TRBJ1-1; no clear D. The CDR3 is 13 amino acids. CDR1 SNHLY and CDR2 FYNNEI come from the germline V gene. Trimming removed 3 bases from V and 1 base from J, with 6 bases in between. CDR3 sequence: CASSERENTEAFF. The CDR3 DNA follows: TGTGCCAGCAGTGAGAGGGAGAACACTGAAGCTTTCTTT. The whole variable domain, remainder taken from reference TRBV2 and TRBJ1-1, is EPEVTQTPSHQVTQMGQEVILRCVPISNHLYFYWYRQILGQKVEFLVSFYNNEISEKSEIFDDQFSVERPDGSNFTLKIRSTKLEDSAMYFCASSERENTEAFFGQGTRLTVV.

Comments on this clonotype: It is unclear where the CDR3 begins or ends on the DNA, so no DNA is shown, and the CDR3 is as TCRdb lists it. The J gene is TRBJ2-7, the V gene TRBV7-9; the table's D call, TRBD2, has no DNA check behind it. Germline V CDR1 and CDR2: SEHNR, FQNEAQ (reference sequence). The CDR3 is 16 amino acids long, termini counted. The CDR3: CASTGGRPSTSGQQYF.

This chain links TRBV2 with TRBJ2-7; 10 nucleotides align to TRBD2. The CDR3 covers 14 residues. CDR1 SNHLY and CDR2 FYNNEI come from the germline V gene. V shed 10 bases, J shed 7 bases, and the junction held 13 bases outside the gene matches. Here the CDR3 DNA reads TGTGCCACCGATACGGGACTAGCGTTTGGGGAGCAGTACTTC. This translates into CATDTGLAFGEQYF.